The rows below give T cell receptor beta chains drawn from one sample of a study of cytomegalovirus exposure and HLA in healthy donors. Libraries were prepared by immunoSEQ multiplex PCR; TCRdb keeps only in-frame clonotypes and omits some of them. Here the sample spans 50,000 to 55,000 clones, 72% being singletons. Sequencing was carried out using PBMCs. Receptor source: a woman in her fifties or sixties in good health and CMV-seropositive. The CDR3 runs from the conserved cysteine through the conserved F or W. D genes are given only for firm matches. A row's size may be missing; if present it is once, few, many or a size class.

cdr3_length | j_call | d_call | clone_size | v_call | cdr3_aa | cdr3_nt
15 | TRBJ1-4 | - | - | TRBV30 | CAWTREVATNEKLFF | TGTGCCTGGACCCGAGAAGTTGCAACTAATGAAAAACTGTTTTTT
11 | TRBJ1-2 | - | - | TRBV29-1 | CSVGQVYGYTF | TGCAGCGTTGGACAGGTCTATGGCTACACCTTC
12 | TRBJ2-7 | - | few | TRBV28 | CASSLIRREQYF | TGTGCCAGCAGTTTAATCCGCAGGGAGCAGTACTTC
13 | TRBJ1-2 | - | - | TRBV28 | CASSSNDGNGYTF | TGTGCCAGCAGTTCGAACGACGGGAATGGCTACACCTTC
16 | TRBJ2-3 | TRBD2 | - | TRBV2 | CASRKGTSGGTDTQYF | TGTGCCAGCAGGAAGGGGACTAGCGGAGGGACAGATACGCAGTATTTT
16 | TRBJ1-5 | - | few | TRBV7-9 | CASSLGARGDNQPQHF | TGTGCCAGCAGCTTAGGGGCACGGGGGGATAATCAGCCCCAGCATTTT
14 | TRBJ1-5 | - | - | TRBV18 | CASSPSGSNQPQHF | TGTGCCAGCTCCCCGTCCGGGAGCAATCAGCCCCAGCATTTT
16 | TRBJ1-1 | TRBD1 | - | TRBV6-6 | CASSHFAGTGGGEAFF | TGTGCCAGCAGTCACTTTGCGGGGACAGGGGGCGGTGAAGCTTTCTTT
15 | TRBJ2-1 | - | - | TRBV10-3 | CAISESWPTNNEQFF | TGTGCCATCAGTGAGTCCTGGCCCACAAACAATGAGCAGTTCTTC
16 | TRBJ2-1 | TRBD2 | - | TRBV14 | CASSRRRGTSYNEQFF | TGTGCCAGCAGCCGTCGGAGAGGGACTAGCTACAATGAGCAGTTCTTC
15 | TRBJ2-1 | TRBD2 | - | TRBV5-4 | CASQEGRETDNEQFF | TGTGCCAGCCAGGAGGGGAGGGAAACGGACAATGAGCAGTTCTTC
14 | TRBJ2-7 | TRBD2 | - | TRBV11-2 | CASSLAGGRYEQYF | TGTGCCAGCAGTTTAGCGGGAGGTCGGTACGAGCAGTACTTC
15 | TRBJ1-1 | TRBD1 | few | TRBV30 | CAWSVDTGTEGEAFF | TGTGCCTGGAGTGTCGACACCGGGACAGAGGGTGAAGCTTTCTTT
14 | TRBJ1-2 | - | - | TRBV7-9 | CASSLVQGPYGYTF | TGTGCCAGCAGCTTAGTTCAGGGCCCGTACGGCTACACCTTC
16 | TRBJ2-2 | TRBD2 | once | TRBV9 | CASTIGRVENTGELFF | TGTGCCAGCACCATAGGGAGGGTCGAGAACACCGGGGAGCTGTTTTTT
13 | TRBJ2-7 | - | - | TRBV2 | CASCRSLSYEQYF | TGTGCCAGCTGCAGGTCCCTCTCCTACGAGCAGTACTTC
12 | TRBJ1-5 | - | - | TRBV29-1 | CSVAVGNQPQHF | TGCAGCGTTGCAGTTGGCAATCAGCCCCAGCATTTT
15 | TRBJ1-5 | - | - | TRBV4-2 | CASSQDWQSNQPQHF | TGTGCCAGCAGCCAAGATTGGCAGAGCAATCAGCCCCAGCATTTT
15 | TRBJ2-7 | TRBD1 | few | TRBV18 | CASSPDRGPSYEQYF | TGTGCCAGCTCACCGGACAGGGGGCCCTCCTACGAGCAGTACTTC
10 | TRBJ2-3 | TRBD2 | - | TRBV2 | CASSPGRVYF | TGTGCCAGCAGCCCGGGGAGGGTCTATTTT
14 | TRBJ2-7 | TRBD2 | - | TRBV29-1 | CSVVEGRAAYEQYF | TGCAGCGTTGTCGAGGGGAGGGCCGCCTACGAGCAGTACTTC
13 | TRBJ1-6 | - | - | TRBV30 | CAWTVQGSSPLHF | TGTGCCTGGACGGTCCAGGGGAGTTCACCCCTCCACTTT
15 | TRBJ1-2 | TRBD1 | - | TRBV18 | CASSATGGPNYGYTF | TGTGCCAGCTCAGCGACAGGGGGCCCTAACTATGGCTACACCTTC
14 | TRBJ2-3 | - | - | TRBV2 | CASSDPPSTDTQYF | TGTGCCAGCAGTGATCCCCCTAGCACAGATACGCAGTATTTT
15 | TRBJ1-2 | - | - | TRBV4-3 | CASSQGGRAHYGYTF | TGCGCCAGCAGCCAAGGGGGCAGGGCCCACTATGGCTACACCTTC
13 | TRBJ2-5 | - | - | TRBV7-9 | CALAGEYQETQYF | TGTGCCCTGGCAGGGGAGTACCAAGAGACCCAGTACTTC
12 | TRBJ2-7 | - | - | TRBV7-3 | CASSLQPPRRYF | TGTGCCAGCAGCCTACAACCCCCCAGGCGGTACTTC
15 | TRBJ2-7 | TRBD2 | once | TRBV28 | CASSSPSGVSYEQYF | TGTGCCAGCAGCTCCCCTAGCGGGGTCTCCTACGAGCAGTACTTC
15 | TRBJ1-5 | - | - | TRBV4-3 | CASSPDRNPQWPQHF | TGCGCCAGCAGCCCCGACAGGAACCCACAATGGCCCCAGCATTTT
12 | TRBJ2-7 | - | - | TRBV27 | CASSPHSYEQYF | TGTGCCAGCAGTCCCCACTCCTACGAGCAGTACTTC
13 | TRBJ1-1 | - | - | TRBV5-1 | CASSLWTEGEAFF | TGCGCCAGCAGCTTGTGGACAGAAGGTGAAGCTTTCTTT
13 | TRBJ2-1 | - | - | TRBV5-4 | CASSLPQADEQFF | TGTGCCAGCAGCCTTCCCCAAGCGGATGAGCAGTTCTTC
13 | TRBJ2-1 | TRBD2 | once | TRBV29-1 | CSVDETGTSFLFF | TGCAGCGTTGACGAAACCGGGACTAGTTTTCTGTTCTTC
15 | TRBJ1-5 | - | once | TRBV7-9 | CASSVGQLENQPQHF | TGTGCCAGCAGTGTTGGGCAGTTAGAGAATCAGCCCCAGCATTTT
14 | TRBJ1-1 | TRBD1 | - | TRBV27 | CASRWDRMNTEAFF | TGTGCCAGCAGATGGGACAGGATGAACACTGAAGCTTTCTTT
14 | TRBJ1-1 | TRBD1 | few | TRBV18 | CASSNRGQSPEAFF | TGTGCCAGCTCAAATAGGGGACAGTCACCCGAAGCTTTCTTT
14 | TRBJ2-7 | - | - | TRBV4-1 | CASSLDRLSYEQYF | TGCGCCAGCAGCCTAGACAGACTCTCCTACGAGCAGTACTTC
13 | TRBJ1-2 | TRBD1 | few | TRBV5-1 | CASSPGTAYGYTF | TGCGCCAGCAGCCCCGGGACAGCCTATGGCTACACCTTC
14 | TRBJ2-7 | TRBD1 | - | TRBV27 | CASSTTGTGHPQYF | TGTGCCAGCTCTACTACCGGGACAGGCCACCCCCAGTACTTC
13 | TRBJ1-2 | - | - | TRBV6-5 | CASSPSGGNGYTF | TGTGCCAGCAGCCCCTCCGGGGGGAATGGCTACACCTTC
14 | TRBJ2-7 | - | once | TRBV19 | CASSTQTGRGEQYF | TGTGCCAGTAGTACTCAGACAGGGCGGGGAGAGCAGTACTTC
16 | TRBJ1-5 | - | few | TRBV28 | CASTPMILYSNQPQHF | TGTGCCAGCACCCCAATGATACTATATAGCAATCAGCCCCAGCATTTT
13 | TRBJ1-5 | - | - | TRBV2 | CASSGTGSGPQHF | TGTGCCAGCAGTGGGACCGGGAGTGGGCCCCAGCATTTT
13 | TRBJ1-2 | TRBD1 | - | TRBV19 | CASRAGTGYGYTF | TGTGCCAGTAGGGCCGGGACAGGTTATGGCTACACCTTC
11 | TRBJ1-4 | - | - | TRBV30 | CAHGLGQKLFF | TGTGCCCACGGACTCGGCCAAAAACTGTTTTTT
13 | TRBJ1-2 | - | - | TRBV5-1 | CASSIGANYGYTF | TGCGCCAGCAGCATAGGGGCGAACTATGGCTACACCTTC
16 | TRBJ2-3 | TRBD2 | - | TRBV5-8 | CASSLGWASGTDTQYF | TGTGCCAGCAGCTTAGGGTGGGCTAGCGGGACAGATACGCAGTATTTT